This T cell receptor beta chain was found in a study of monozygotic twins with inflammatory bowel disease. Points from the study as a whole: Twins with IBD were found to have lower TCRbeta diversity (inverse Simpson) than healthy co-twins.

With respect to this clonotype: Its antigen remains unknown.

Total RNA amounting to roughly 3,400 ng went into each TCR library. Both the TCRalpha cDNA and the TCRbeta cDNA were taken through two nested PCRs, lasting approximately 17 and 9 cycles. Using the 5' RACE reads, TCRdb records one entry per CDR3 protein without DNA. This sample's clone table lists about 380,000 distinct CDR3 sequences. The source material was blood. This clonotype originated in a human donor with ulcerative colitis or Crohn's disease, or a healthy co-twin of an affected twin (not recorded which).

The CDR3 reads CASSLEGNSYEQYF. The chain joins TRBV5-1 to TRBJ2-7. This CDR3 is built from 14 residues. The germline V gene encodes CDR1 SGHRS and CDR2 YFSETQ. Combining the CDR3 with reference TRBV5-1 and TRBJ2-7 gives the whole variable domain KAGVTQTPRYLIKTRGQQVTLSCSPISGHRSVSWYQQTPGQGLQFLFEYFSETQRNKGNFPGRFSGRQFSNSRSEMNVSTLELGDSALYLCASSLEGNSYEQYFGPGTRLTVT.